What follows are 29 T cell receptor beta chains derived from one specimen sequenced in a study of blood T cell repertoires in COVID-19 (dated by TCRdb to 2018 to 2020). The library came from the immunoSEQ multiplex PCR assay. The clones in this table, taken by TCRdb from immuneACCESS, are in-frame only. Not every clone is retained; where verified, under half of the shortfall comes from an unresolved V gene, and the cause of the rest is unknown. In all, the sample holds a few hundred thousand clones, and around nine tenths of those were seen once. The ten most abundant clones make up 10% of the sample. The sequencing sample was made of PBMCs or T cells enriched from blood (not recorded which). These receptors were taken from a woman between 45 and 65 years old who had recovered from COVID-19.

The sample holds a few counts of this clone. The V and J genes are TRBV4-2 and TRBJ2-1, with TRBD2 matching over 10 bases. V shed 4 bases, J shed 4 bases, and the junction held 7 bases outside the gene matches. CDR1 and CDR2 (germline): LGHNA, YNFKEQ. The CDR3 is 16 amino acids. CDR3 DNA sequence: TGTGCCAGCAGCCTTAGCGGGGGGACCCCTTACAATGAGCAGTTCTTC. Its translation: CASSLSGGTPYNEQFF.

The chain has TRBV7-8 and TRBJ1-4, with D unclear. The CDR3 extends over 15 amino acids. V was clipped by 1 base and J by 3 bases, with 9 bases between them. CDR1 and CDR2 (germline): SGHVS, FQNEAQ. The CDR3 DNA follows: TGTGCCAGCAGCTTAGTCCCAGTACCTAATGAAAAACTGTTTTTT. Its translation: CASSLVPVPNEKLFF. The full variable domain, completed using reference TRBV7-8 and TRBJ1-4, is GAGVSQSPRYKVAKRGQDVALRCDPISGHVSLFWYQQALGQGPEFLTYFQNEAQLDKSGLPSDRFFAERPEGSVSTLKIQRTQQEDSAVYLCASSLVPVPNEKLFFGSGTQLSVL.

The J gene is TRBJ2-1, the V gene TRBV7-8, with 9 bases matching TRBD2. This CDR3 contains 16 residues. In germline, CDR1 is SGHVS, CDR2 FQNEAQ. V shed 5 bases and J 4 bases; nucleotides not matched to a gene: 9. CDR3 coding DNA: TGTGCCAGCAGCCTTATCGTAGCGGGGGAATACAATGAGCAGTTCTTC. Protein sequence: CASSLIVAGEYNEQFF.

This chain uses TRBV7-9 with TRBJ1-1; maybe TRBD1 (5 bases). Trimming shortened V by 5 bases and J by 4 bases, and 14 bases separated the two germline ends. This CDR3 comprises 14 residues. CDR1 is SEHNR, CDR2 FQNEAQ, per germline (reference sequence). CDR3 nucleotides: TGTGCCAGCAGCGAAAGTTTGCAGGGCACTGAAGCTTTCTTT. This encodes CASSESLQGTEAFF.

This clone was counted only a few times. The chain links TRBV5-1 to TRBJ2-7; D unclear. Deletions cut 0 bases from V and 3 bases from J, with 10 bases between. Germline values: CDR1 SGHRS, CDR2 YFSETQ. CDR3 size: 14 residues. CDR3 bases: TGCGCCAGCAGCTTGGCCAGGTCGGACTACGAGCAGTACTTC. As protein: CASSLARSDYEQYF.

This clone was detected only once. DNA for the CDR3: TGTGCCAGCAGCTTAGAAGGGGGGGCTGAAGCTTTCTTT. Translating gives CASSLEGGAEAFF. The chain joins TRBV7-3 to TRBJ1-1; perhaps TRBD1 as D (6 bases). The CDR3 loop spans 13 amino acids. Germline V gene lookup returns CDR1 SGHTA and CDR2 FQGTGA. The V and J ends lost 2 bases and 6 bases respectively, with 10 bases between them.

The genes are TRBV6-5 and TRBJ1-5; maybe TRBD1 (6 bases). Germline values: CDR1 MNHEY, CDR2 SVGAGI. This CDR3 has 14 amino acids. Trimming left V 0 bases short and J 9 bases short, with 12 bases between. The CDR3 loop reads CASSYSTGSWPQHF. In DNA, the CDR3 is TGTGCCAGCAGTTACTCAACAGGGTCGTGGCCCCAGCATTTT.

The J gene is TRBJ1-4, the V gene TRBV6-5; a possible D gene is TRBD1 (5 bases). CDR1 and CDR2 (germline): MNHEY, SVGAGI. This CDR3 spans 15 amino acids. Trimming stripped 6 bases from V and 0 bases from J, with 11 bases between. The CDR3 protein is CASSKSGTTNEKLFF. DNA for the CDR3: TGTGCCAGCAGCAAGTCAGGGACAACTAATGAAAAACTGTTTTTT.

The chain combines TRBV5-1 with TRBJ1-2, with a possible D match to TRBD1 (6 bases). Per the germline V gene, CDR1 is SGHRS and CDR2 is YFSETQ. The CDR3 has 13 amino acids. Trimming shortened V by 5 bases and J by 5 bases, and 13 bases separated the two germline ends. The DNA of the CDR3 is TGCGCCAGCAGTAACGGGACACTATATGGCTACACCTTC. This translates into CASSNGTLYGYTF.

The chain joins TRBV19 to TRBJ1-1, with D possibly matching TRBD1 (5 bases). This CDR3 contains 14 residues. V was pared by 7 bases and J by 5 bases, with 17 bases between. CDR1 and CDR2 (germline): LNHDA, SQIVND (reference sequence). CDR3 bases: TGTGCCAGTATCAACGGGGGGAGGAAGACTGAAGCTTTCTTT. Translation gives CASINGGRKTEAFF.

The chain links TRBV7-2 to TRBJ2-7; 11 nucleotides align to TRBD2. Germline loops: CDR1 SGHTA, CDR2 FQGNSA. The CDR3 is made up of 16 amino acids. The J segment lost 2 bases and the V segment lost 5 bases, leaving 8 bases of the junction unmatched. In nucleotides, the CDR3 is TGTGCCAGCAGCGTATCGACTAGCGGGGCCCCCTACGAGCAGTACTTC. Its protein is CASSVSTSGAPYEQYF.

The CDR3 sequence: CASTQTGFYEKLFF. The CDR3 DNA reads TGTGCCAGCACTCAAACAGGGTTTTATGAAAAACTGTTTTTT. The chain uses TRBV25-1 and TRBJ1-4; a possible D gene is TRBD1 (6 bases). The germline V gene has CDR1 MGHDK and CDR2 SYGVNS. V lost 7 bases and J 6 bases, leaving 15 bases between the germline ends. This CDR3 has 14 amino acids.

The chain couples TRBV12-5 to TRBJ1-1; 10 nucleotides agree with TRBD1. This CDR3 has 14 amino acids. The J segment lost 11 bases and the V segment lost 4 bases, leaving 10 bases of the junction unmatched. In germline, CDR1 is LGHNT, CDR2 FRNRAP. Here the CDR3 reads CASGYGTGATEAFF. The DNA of the CDR3 is TGTGCTAGTGGTTACGGGACAGGGGCTACCGAGGCTTTCTTT.

The V and J genes are TRBV10-1 and TRBJ2-7; tentatively, D is TRBD1 (6 bases). The CDR3 length is 13 residues. The germline gives CDR1 WNHNN, CDR2 SYGVQD (reference sequence). Between the trimmed V and J ends, which lost 6 bases and 2 bases, there was a span of 11 bases. The CDR3 spells CASRRDIPYEQYF. CDR3 coding DNA: TGCGCCAGCAGACGGGACATCCCCTACGAGCAGTACTTC.

The V and J genes are TRBV4-3 and TRBJ1-1; possible D gene TRBD1, 5 bases. This CDR3 has 13 residues. V dropped 4 bases and J dropped 7 bases, with 13 bases sitting between them. Looked up from germline, CDR1 is LGHNA and CDR2 is YSLEER. The CDR3 DNA reads as TGCGCCAGCAGCCGGGGGGGACCGGATGAAGCTTTCTTT. It is translated as CASSRGGPDEAFF.

The chain links TRBV27 to TRBJ2-1, with 9 bases aligning to TRBD2. This CDR3 has 16 residues. J gave up 0 bases and V 3 bases, and 3 bases lay outside the gene matches. CDR1 is MNHEY and CDR2 is SMNVEV in the germline V gene (reference sequence). CDR3 loop: CASSLASGVSYNEQFF. CDR3 DNA: TGTGCCAGCAGTTTGGCTAGCGGGGTCTCCTACAATGAGCAGTTCTTC.

The J gene is TRBJ2-7, the V gene TRBV7-9; D perhaps matches TRBD1 (6 bases). This CDR3 is 16 amino acids long. Trimming shortened V by 5 bases and J by 2 bases, and 19 bases separated the two germline ends. Germline CDR1 reads SEHNR; CDR2 reads FQNEAQ (reference sequence). The CDR3 loop is CASSTVRQGFTYEQYF. CDR3 bases: TGTGCCAGCAGCACCGTGCGCCAGGGGTTTACCTACGAGCAGTACTTC.

J is TRBJ1-6 and V is TRBV28; TRBD1 is a possible D gene (5 bases). The CDR3 is 15 residues long. The V end was cut by 10 bases, the J end by 0 bases, with 13 bases between. Germline values: CDR1 MDHEN, CDR2 SYDVKM. The CDR3 region is CATGDFSSYNSPLHF. CDR3 bases: TGTGCCACTGGGGACTTCAGCTCCTATAATTCACCCCTCCACTTT.

The rearrangement links TRBV7-9 to TRBJ2-5, with D possibly being TRBD1 (5 bases). Germline CDR1 SEHNR, CDR2 FQNEAQ (reference sequence). The CDR3 runs 14 residues. Trimming took off 5 bases at V and 4 bases at J, with 14 bases between the two ends. The CDR3 bases are TGTGCCAGCAGCCTAGGGTGGGGCCCAGAGACCCAGTACTTC. Its protein is CASSLGWGPETQYF.

The V and J genes are TRBV18 and TRBJ2-1, with D possibly matching TRBD2 (6 bases). CDR3 length: 16 residues. The V end was cut by 4 bases, the J end by 7 bases, with 20 bases between. Germline CDR1 and CDR2: KGHSH and LQKENI. The CDR3 is CASSRGDRLQRNEQFF. The DNA for the CDR3 is TGTGCCAGCTCACGGGGGGACCGCCTCCAACGGAATGAGCAGTTCTTC.

The chain carries TRBV27 and TRBJ2-7, with D perhaps matching TRBD1 (5 bases). The CDR3 covers 14 residues. Per germline, CDR1 MNHEY and CDR2 SMNVEV (reference sequence). V was shortened by 3 bases and J by 4 bases, with 13 bases between the two germline ends. The CDR3 is CASSFDQGGYEQYF. The DNA of the CDR3 is TGTGCCAGCAGTTTCGACCAGGGTGGTTACGAGCAGTACTTC.

The chain links TRBV5-1 to TRBJ2-3, with 8 nucleotides matching TRBD1. Trimming at V came to 0 bases and at J to 2 bases, leaving 2 bases not matched to a gene. The CDR3 covers 15 residues. The V gene's germline CDR1 is SGHRS and CDR2 YFSETQ. CDR3 nucleotides: TGCGCCAGCAGCTTGGACAGGGGGGACACAGATACGCAGTATTTT. It specifies CASSLDRGDTDTQYF.

This clone was observed a few times. Other nucleotide sequences in the sample specify the same CDR3. The chain has TRBV7-6 and TRBJ2-7; D is unresolved. The CDR3 is 11 amino acids. CDR1 and CDR2 (germline): SGHVS, FNYEAQ. V lost 5 bases and J 3 bases, leaving 5 bases between the germline ends. CDR3 protein: CASSPGYEQYF. The CDR3 bases are TGTGCCAGCAGCCCCGGCTACGAGCAGTACTTC.

The gene calls are TRBV2 and TRBJ1-5; D is undetermined. This CDR3 is 19 amino acids long. From germline, CDR1 is SNHLY and CDR2 FYNNEI. V lost 1 base, J lost 0 bases, and 19 bases lay in between. This CDR3 is CASSEVGSWEVDSNQPQHF. CDR3 nucleotides: TGTGCCAGCAGTGAAGTAGGTTCTTGGGAGGTCGATAGCAATCAGCCCCAGCATTTT.

The chain employs TRBV27 and TRBJ1-4, with TRBD1 matching over 11 bases. The CDR3 extends over 15 amino acids. J was trimmed by 5 bases and V by 6 bases; bases with no gene match: 5. CDR1 MNHEY and CDR2 SMNVEV come from the germline V gene (reference sequence). The CDR3 spells CASSPGTGGNEKLFF. In nucleotides, the CDR3 is TGTGCCAGCAGCCCCGGGACAGGGGGGAATGAAAAACTGTTTTTT.

In its sample, this clone was seen a few times. The V call is TRBV2, the J call TRBJ1-2, with D hard to call. The CDR3 runs 12 residues. Germline assignment: CDR1 SNHLY and CDR2 FYNNEI. V dropped 7 bases and J dropped 4 bases, with 10 bases sitting between them. The CDR3 coding sequence is TGTGCCAGCAATCGACAAACCTATGGCTACACCTTC. Its protein product is CASNRQTYGYTF.

In this sample, this clone turned up once. The gene calls are TRBV20-1 and TRBJ2-7; D not resolved. V was trimmed by 3 bases and J by 7 bases, leaving 10 bases between them. CDR1 and CDR2 (germline): DFQATT, SNEGSKA (reference sequence). The CDR3 is made up of 11 amino acids. The CDR3 sequence: CSASTRREQYF. CDR3 DNA: TGCAGTGCTAGTACTCGGCGGGAGCAGTACTTC.

The chain carries TRBV5-8 and TRBJ1-5; D unresolved. This CDR3 is built from 15 residues. V lost 0 bases to trimming and J lost 3 bases, with 10 bases between them. Germline CDR1 is SGHTS and CDR2 is YDEGEE. This CDR3 is CASSLASQLNQPQHF. The CDR3 coding sequence is TGTGCCAGCAGCTTGGCGTCACAGCTCAATCAGCCCCAGCATTTT.

This clone was picked up one time. The chain employs TRBV13 and TRBJ1-5, with 7 bases lining up with TRBD1. The CDR3 runs to 14 residues. J was trimmed by 5 bases and V by 2 bases; bases with no gene match: 3. Germline assignment: CDR1 PRHDT and CDR2 FYEKMQ (reference sequence). The CDR3 spells CASSLQTGHQPQHF. The CDR3 DNA is TGTGCCAGCAGCTTACAGACAGGGCATCAGCCCCAGCATTTT. Variable domain in full (rest from reference TRBV13 and TRBJ1-5): AAGVIQSPRHLIKEKRETATLKCYPIPRHDTVYWYQQGPGQDPQFLISFYEKMQSDKGSIPDRFSAQQFSDYHSELNMSSLELGDSALYFCASSLQTGHQPQHFGDGTRLSIL.